This is a list of T cell receptor beta chains from one sample in a study of cytomegalovirus exposure and HLA in healthy donors. Some clones are missing from TCRdb's copy, which holds only in-frame ones; the method was immunoSEQ multiplex PCR. The top ten clones hold under 8% of a sample with tens of thousands of clones, roughly two thirds of them seen once. Sequencing was performed on PBMCs. The receptors derive from a woman aged 25 to 39 in good health and CMV-seronegative. Both conserved end residues are part of each CDR3. A D gene is named only where the DNA matches it firmly. Size is omitted from some rows. Given values are once, few, many or a class for expanded clones.

len: 15; j_gene: TRBJ1-3; abundance: -; d_gene: -; v_gene: TRBV18; CDR3aa: CASSPSALSGNTIYF; CDR3nt: TGTGCCAGCTCACCAAGCGCCCTCTCTGGAAACACCATATATTTT
len: 15; j_gene: TRBJ2-3; abundance: once; d_gene: TRBD1; v_gene: TRBV27; CDR3aa: CASRVGTGGTDTQYF; CDR3nt: TGTGCCAGCAGGGTCGGGACAGGGGGAACAGATACGCAGTATTTT
len: 14; j_gene: TRBJ2-1; abundance: -; d_gene: -; v_gene: TRBV4-2; CDR3aa: CASSQGEGSNEQFF; CDR3nt: TGTGCCAGCAGCCAAGGAGAGGGAAGCAATGAGCAGTTCTTC
len: 16; j_gene: TRBJ2-7; abundance: few; d_gene: -; v_gene: TRBV5-1; CDR3aa: CASSLFAGALEREQYF; CDR3nt: TGCGCCAGCAGCTTGTTTGCGGGGGCCCTTGAGCGCGAGCAGTACTTC
len: 14; j_gene: TRBJ2-7; abundance: -; d_gene: TRBD2; v_gene: TRBV7-2; CDR3aa: CASSLRSGSHEQYF; CDR3nt: TGTGCCAGCAGCTTGAGGAGCGGGAGCCACGAGCAGTACTTC
len: 18; j_gene: TRBJ1-1; abundance: -; d_gene: TRBD1; v_gene: TRBV6-1; CDR3aa: CASSEAWRKGAMNTEAFF; CDR3nt: TGTGCCAGCAGTGAAGCGTGGCGGAAGGGGGCGATGAACACTGAAGCTTTCTTT
len: 14; j_gene: TRBJ2-7; abundance: -; d_gene: -; v_gene: TRBV6-5; CDR3aa: CASSRSGQTYEQYF; CDR3nt: TGTGCCAGCAGTCGATCCGGACAAACCTACGAGCAGTACTTC
len: 15; j_gene: TRBJ1-3; abundance: -; d_gene: -; v_gene: TRBV7-2; CDR3aa: CASSFLLSSGNTIYF; CDR3nt: TGTGCCAGCAGCTTTCTGTTGAGCTCTGGAAACACCATATATTTT
len: 13; j_gene: TRBJ1-1; abundance: -; d_gene: -; v_gene: TRBV11-2; CDR3aa: CASSRTTGEETFF; CDR3nt: TGTGCCAGCAGCCGAACGACCGGGGAGGAAACTTTCTTT
len: 14; j_gene: TRBJ2-7; abundance: once; d_gene: -; v_gene: TRBV5-1; CDR3aa: CASSLGSASYEQYF; CDR3nt: TGCGCCAGCAGCTTGGGTAGCGCCTCCTACGAGCAGTACTTC
len: 16; j_gene: TRBJ1-1; abundance: -; d_gene: -; v_gene: TRBV27; CDR3aa: CASSLKRGILNTEAFF; CDR3nt: TGTGCCAGCAGTTTAAAAAGGGGAATCCTAAACACTGAAGCTTTCTTT
len: 13; j_gene: TRBJ2-7; abundance: -; d_gene: TRBD1; v_gene: TRBV10-3; CDR3aa: CATSGQGFNEQYF; CDR3nt: TGTGCCACCTCGGGACAGGGATTTAACGAGCAGTACTTC
len: 14; j_gene: TRBJ2-1; abundance: -; d_gene: -; v_gene: TRBV7-2; CDR3aa: CASSLLARANEQFF; CDR3nt: TGTGCCAGCAGCTTACTAGCCCGGGCCAATGAGCAGTTCTTC
len: 13; j_gene: TRBJ1-1; abundance: few; d_gene: -; v_gene: TRBV5-1; CDR3aa: CASSFGGNTEAFF; CDR3nt: TGCGCCAGCAGCTTCGGGGGGAACACTGAAGCTTTCTTT
len: 12; j_gene: TRBJ2-2; abundance: -; d_gene: -; v_gene: TRBV28; CDR3aa: CASRPTTGELFF; CDR3nt: TGTGCCAGCAGACCTACTACCGGGGAGCTGTTTTTT
len: 14; j_gene: TRBJ2-7; abundance: -; d_gene: -; v_gene: TRBV6-5; CDR3aa: CASSLLTGTYEQYF; CDR3nt: TGTGCCAGCAGTTTACTTACAGGGACGTACGAGCAGTACTTC
len: 14; j_gene: TRBJ1-4; abundance: once; d_gene: -; v_gene: TRBV19; CDR3aa: CASSLRATNEKLFF; CDR3nt: TGTGCCAGTAGTCTCCGTGCAACTAATGAAAAACTGTTTTTT
len: 14; j_gene: TRBJ2-3; abundance: -; d_gene: -; v_gene: TRBV21-1; CDR3aa: CASSIRQGPDTQYF; CDR3nt: TGTGCCAGCAGCATTCGACAGGGACCAGATACGCAGTATTTT
len: 16; j_gene: TRBJ2-7; abundance: -; d_gene: TRBD2; v_gene: TRBV4-3; CDR3aa: CASSQGLADSSYEQYF; CDR3nt: TGCGCCAGCAGCCAAGGACTAGCGGACTCATCCTACGAGCAGTACTTC
len: 17; j_gene: TRBJ2-7; abundance: -; d_gene: TRBD2; v_gene: TRBV5-1; CDR3aa: CASSLVASGGIFNEQYF; CDR3nt: TGCGCCAGCAGCTTGGTGGCTAGCGGGGGGATCTTCAACGAGCAGTACTTC
len: 16; j_gene: TRBJ1-5; abundance: -; d_gene: TRBD1; v_gene: TRBV19; CDR3aa: CASSMGRDRGNQPQHF; CDR3nt: TGTGCCAGTAGTATGGGACGGGACAGGGGAAATCAGCCCCAGCATTTT
len: 16; j_gene: TRBJ2-2; abundance: -; d_gene: -; v_gene: TRBV7-9; CDR3aa: CASSGGAALNTGELFF; CDR3nt: TGTGCCAGCAGCGGCGGGGCGGCGCTTAACACCGGGGAGCTGTTTTTT
len: 19; j_gene: TRBJ2-6; abundance: -; d_gene: -; v_gene: TRBV27; CDR3aa: CASSLRPQGTLSGANVLTF; CDR3nt: TGTGCCAGCAGTTTAAGGCCACAGGGAACGCTCTCTGGGGCCAACGTCCTGACTTTC
len: 15; j_gene: TRBJ1-4; abundance: -; d_gene: TRBD1; v_gene: TRBV6-6; CDR3aa: CASSHMTGGVEKLFF; CDR3nt: TGTGCCAGCAGTCACATGACAGGGGGGGTCGAAAAACTGTTTTTT
len: 14; j_gene: TRBJ1-5; abundance: few; d_gene: -; v_gene: TRBV2; CDR3aa: CASSEVRLYEPQHF; CDR3nt: TGTGCCAGCAGTGAAGTCAGGTTATATGAGCCCCAGCATTTT
len: 12; j_gene: TRBJ2-5; abundance: -; d_gene: TRBD2; v_gene: TRBV11-2; CDR3aa: CASGRAGETQYF; CDR3nt: TGTGCCAGCGGGAGGGCCGGGGAGACCCAGTACTTC
len: 18; j_gene: TRBJ1-2; abundance: -; d_gene: TRBD1; v_gene: TRBV30; CDR3aa: CAWSGRGTGHLIRYGYTF; CDR3nt: TGTGCCTGGAGTGGGAGAGGGACAGGACACCTCATCCGTTATGGCTACACCTTC
len: 14; j_gene: TRBJ2-2; abundance: -; d_gene: -; v_gene: TRBV5-1; CDR3aa: CASSLRGATGELFF; CDR3nt: TGCGCCAGCAGCTTGCGAGGAGCCACCGGGGAGCTGTTTTTT
len: 15; j_gene: TRBJ2-7; abundance: few; d_gene: TRBD1; v_gene: TRBV10-3; CDR3aa: CAIMSQQGSPYEQYF; CDR3nt: TGTGCCATCATGTCCCAACAGGGGAGTCCCTACGAGCAGTACTTC
len: 15; j_gene: TRBJ1-2; abundance: few; d_gene: -; v_gene: TRBV30; CDR3aa: CAWSVRSPPLYGYTF; CDR3nt: TGTGCCTGGAGTGTACGGTCCCCTCCACTCTATGGCTACACCTTC
len: 15; j_gene: TRBJ2-7; abundance: -; d_gene: TRBD1; v_gene: TRBV6-6; CDR3aa: CASSGSGTGGAEQYF; CDR3nt: TGTGCCAGCAGTGGATCCGGGACAGGGGGCGCCGAGCAGTACTTC
len: 15; j_gene: TRBJ2-5; abundance: -; d_gene: -; v_gene: TRBV7-9; CDR3aa: CASSLGRVVGETQYF; CDR3nt: TGTGCCAGCAGCTTAGGCAGGGTGGTAGGAGAGACCCAGTACTTC
len: 15; j_gene: TRBJ2-3; abundance: -; d_gene: -; v_gene: TRBV11-2; CDR3aa: CASSLGRGRWDTQYF; CDR3nt: TGTGCCAGCAGCTTAGGTAGAGGTCGATGGGATACGCAGTATTTT
len: 15; j_gene: TRBJ2-3; abundance: few; d_gene: -; v_gene: TRBV6-6; CDR3aa: CASTLRQGGGDTQYF; CDR3nt: TGTGCCAGCACCCTACGCCAGGGAGGGGGAGATACGCAGTATTTT